The rows below give T cell receptor beta chains drawn from one sample of a study of T-cell memory formation after mild COVID-19. TCRdb processed the 5' RACE reads anew with MiXCR; each CDR3 protein has one entry. The top ten hold around 13% of the sample, which has about 450,000 distinct CDR3 sequences, about a quarter seen once. Sequences were obtained from PBMCs or a T cell subset sorted from them (not recorded which). Receptors originate from an adult woman who had mild COVID-19 (a few samples of this study predate the infection). Cell type and time point are not known. CDR3s include the opening cysteine and the closing phenylalanine or tryptophan. The D gene is left open where the match is weak. Only part of the rows carry a size: once, few, many, or a class if the clone is expanded.

CDR3 DNA	CDR3 protein	V gene	J gene	CDR3 length	D gene	clone size
TGTGCCAGCAGCTTCATTGGGACAGGGTCGACAGATACGCAGTATTTT	CASSFIGTGSTDTQYF	TRBV7-8	TRBJ2-3	16	TRBD1	few
TGTGCCAGCAGTTCCAGGGACGGGTTTTCCGGGGAGCTGTTTTTT	CASSSRDGFSGELFF	TRBV12-3/TRBV12-4	TRBJ2-2	15	-	few
TGTGCCAGCAGCTTAAGTGCCCTAACTAGCACAGATACGCAGTATTTT	CASSLSALTSTDTQYF	TRBV7-3	TRBJ2-3	16	-	-
TGCGCCAGCAGCTTGGTTATTGGCAGTGAAGCTTTCTTT	CASSLVIGSEAFF	TRBV5-1	TRBJ1-1	13	-	few
TGCAGTGCTAGAACAGGGAACTCCTACGAGCAGTACTTC	CSARTGNSYEQYF	TRBV20-1	TRBJ2-7	13	-	-
TGTGCCAGCAGCGGGACCCCTGACCAAGAGACCCAGTACTTC	CASSGTPDQETQYF	TRBV12-3/TRBV12-4	TRBJ2-5	14	-	-
TGTGCAAGCAGCTTCCGGGACAGTGGAATTTCCAATGAGCAGTTCTTC	CASSFRDSGISNEQFF	TRBV5-6	TRBJ2-1	16	TRBD1	-
TGTGCCATCAGAGGACAGACAGATACGCAGTATTTT	CAIRGQTDTQYF	TRBV10-3	TRBJ2-3	12	-	few
TGTGCCAGCATCGGCCCAGGTGGGAACTACAATGAGCAGTTCTTC	CASIGPGGNYNEQFF	TRBV25-1	TRBJ2-1	15	-	few
TGTGCCAGCTCACCTAGGGCGTTGCGGGTCGTTATGGAAGCTTTCTTT	CASSPRALRVVMEAFF	TRBV18	TRBJ1-1	16	-	-
TGTGCCAGCAGAGCGGGGGGGAGGCAGTACTTC	CASRAGGRQYF	TRBV6-6	TRBJ2-7	11	TRBD2	-
TGCAGTGCTTTATCCGGGCCGACCTACGAGCAGTACTTC	CSALSGPTYEQYF	TRBV20-1	TRBJ2-7	13	-	-
TGTGCCAGCAGCAACCGTAACCCGCGACAGGTCGGCGCAATCTTGAACACTGAAGCTTTCTTT	CASSNRNPRQVGAILNTEAFF	TRBV7-9	TRBJ1-1	21	-	-
TGTGCCTGGAGTGCCGCGGGACAGGCGTTCAACGAGCAGTACTTC	CAWSAAGQAFNEQYF	TRBV30	TRBJ2-7	15	TRBD1	few
TGTGCCAGCAGTTTAGGGACAGACCAAGAGACCCAGTACTTC	CASSLGTDQETQYF	TRBV12-3/TRBV12-4	TRBJ2-5	14	-	few
TGTGCCAGCAGCTTGGACCTCACAGATACGCAGTATTTT	CASSLDLTDTQYF	TRBV5-5	TRBJ2-3	13	-	many
TGCGCCAGCAGCACCGGACAGGGAGGGGAGCTGTTTTTT	CASSTGQGGELFF	TRBV5-1	TRBJ2-2	13	TRBD1	-
TGTGCCAGCAGCTTAAGGTGGGGTTTATACAATGAGCAGTTCTTC	CASSLRWGLYNEQFF	TRBV13	TRBJ2-1	15	-	-
TGTGCCTGGAGGACCCTAACCGGGGCGACCCAGTACTTC	CAWRTLTGATQYF	TRBV30	TRBJ2-5	13	-	few
TGTGCCATCAGCCTTGAGTTAGGGGAGCAGTACTTC	CAISLELGEQYF	TRBV10-3	TRBJ2-7	12	-	-
TGTGCCAGCAGCCTTGGACTCTTAAACTATGGCTACACCTTC	CASSLGLLNYGYTF	TRBV3-1	TRBJ1-2	14	-	-
TGTGCCTGGGGGCCGGGACTAGCGGGGGGGCCCTACGAGCAGTACTTC	CAWGPGLAGGPYEQYF	TRBV30	TRBJ2-7	16	TRBD2	-
TGTGCCAGCAGCTTAGGGGTGCGGGGACGCACAGATACGCAGTATTTT	CASSLGVRGRTDTQYF	TRBV7-6	TRBJ2-3	16	-	-
TGTGCCAGCAGCTCCCAGGGAATTGGGGAGCAGTTCTTC	CASSSQGIGEQFF	TRBV7-9	TRBJ2-1	13	-	few
TGCAGTGCTAGAGATCCCCGGACAGGGGGCAAAAACGAGCAGTACTTC	CSARDPRTGGKNEQYF	TRBV20-1	TRBJ2-7	16	TRBD1	-
TGTGCCAGCAGCCCTCGGGTAGAGGGGACCTACGAGCAGTACTTC	CASSPRVEGTYEQYF	TRBV12-3/TRBV12-4	TRBJ2-7	15	-	-
TGTGCCAGCAACGGACCACCGCGCGGCGAGCAGTACTTC	CASNGPPRGEQYF	TRBV5-4	TRBJ2-7	13	-	-
TGTGCCAGCAGCGTTGTCGGGACAGGGAGCGAGCAGTACTTC	CASSVVGTGSEQYF	TRBV12-3/TRBV12-4	TRBJ2-7	14	TRBD1	few
TGTGCCAGCAGTTTAGTAGCGGGAGGGCCCCACGAGCAGTACTTC	CASSLVAGGPHEQYF	TRBV12-3/TRBV12-4	TRBJ2-7	15	TRBD2	-
TGTGCCGGCCTACTGACAGGAAAGTATGGCTACACCTTC	CAGLLTGKYGYTF	TRBV30	TRBJ1-2	13	-	few